A selection of T cell receptor beta chains follows, all from one sample in a study of T cell responses to AZD1222 COVID-19 vaccine. Some clones are missing from TCRdb's copy, which holds only in-frame ones; the method was immunoSEQ multiplex PCR. Here the sample spans approximately 120,000 clones, roughly 88% being singletons. The sample was peripheral blood, taken on day 0 of MenACWY control vaccination. All receptors come from an adult in good health. Each CDR3 is given with its conserved first and last residue. A D gene is named only where the DNA matches it firmly. For some rows the clone size is stated as once, few or many, or as a class when expanded; others skip it.

clone_size j_call v_call d_call cdr3_nt cdr3_aa
once TRBJ2-7 TRBV18 . TGTGCCAGCTCACCCAGGGCGGGCTCCTACGAGCAGTACTTC CASSPRAGSYEQYF
large TRBJ2-1 TRBV4-2 . TGTGCCAGCAGCCTGGACCGAGGTGAGCAGTTCTTC CASSLDRGEQFF
. TRBJ2-7 TRBV28 . TGTGCCAGCAGTTTCAGCTTTGGGCAGGGTTCCTACGAGCAGTACTTC CASSFSFGQGSYEQYF
. TRBJ2-7 TRBV6-5 TRBD1 TGTGCCAGCAGTACCGGGACAGGAGCCTACGAGCAGTACTTC CASSTGTGAYEQYF
. TRBJ1-5 TRBV5-1 . TGCGCCAGCAGCTTGGATGGGGCTAGCAATCAGCCCCAGCATTTT CASSLDGASNQPQHF
. TRBJ2-7 TRBV4-1 . TGCGCCAGCAGCCAGCGGACAGAATCCTACGAGCAGTACTTC CASSQRTESYEQYF
. TRBJ1-2 TRBV4-2 . TGTGCCAGCAGCCCGGGACCTCAGGCAGGCGAGAACTATGGCTACACCTTC CASSPGPQAGENYGYTF
once TRBJ2-7 TRBV19 . TGTGCCAGTAGTGTGCGCCTTGCCACTAGCGAGCAGTACTTC CASSVRLATSEQYF
once TRBJ2-5 TRBV5-1 . TGCGCCAGCAGCATACCGGGACGAGTAGAGACCCAGTACTTC CASSIPGRVETQYF
. TRBJ1-4 TRBV5-1 TRBD1 TGCGCCAGCAGCACGTTACAGGGGGCTAATGAAAAACTGTTTTTT CASSTLQGANEKLFF
. TRBJ2-3 TRBV6-4 TRBD2 TGTGCCAGCAGTGACGAGGCGGGAGGGCCCAGAGATACGCAGTATTTT CASSDEAGGPRDTQYF
few TRBJ2-7 TRBV7-9 . TGTGCCAGCAGCCCGGGGGTAAACGAGCAGTACTTC CASSPGVNEQYF
. TRBJ1-1 TRBV19 . TGTGCCAGTAGTATTTTCCCTGACACTGAAGCTTTCTTT CASSIFPDTEAFF
. TRBJ1-1 TRBV9 . TGTGCCAGCAGCGTAGTTGATTCGGGGAACACTGAAGCTTTCTTT CASSVVDSGNTEAFF
. TRBJ2-1 TRBV7-2 TRBD2 TGTGCCAGCAGCTTACGGACTAGCGGCTACAATGAGCAGTTCTTC CASSLRTSGYNEQFF
. TRBJ2-7 TRBV6-1 TRBD2 TGTGCCAGCAGTGAATGGACTAGCAACGAGCAGTACTTC CASSEWTSNEQYF
. TRBJ2-1 TRBV11-3 TRBD1 TGTGCCAGCAGCTTATGGCAGGGGGACCATGAGCAGTTCTTC CASSLWQGDHEQFF
. TRBJ1-1 TRBV4-3 . TGCGCCAGCAGCCAAGAGATGGTAGGGTACACTGAAGCTTTCTTT CASSQEMVGYTEAFF
. TRBJ1-1 TRBV11-2 . TGTGCCAGCACCAGAATCGCGGGGGGCGAAACTGAAGCTTTCTTT CASTRIAGGETEAFF
. TRBJ1-5 TRBV30 . TGTGCCTGGAGTGTACAGGGCGCCCAGCCCCAGCATTTT CAWSVQGAQPQHF
. TRBJ2-7 TRBV7-9 . TGTGCCAGCAGCTTATCTTCGTTCTCCTACGAGCAGTACTTC CASSLSSFSYEQYF
. TRBJ2-5 TRBV9 . TGTGCCAGCAGCGTAGATCATGGGGGGCTGGGAGAGACCCAGTACTTC CASSVDHGGLGETQYF
. TRBJ1-4 TRBV30 . TGTGCCTGGGACCGAGGGGGTGAAAAACTGTTTTTT CAWDRGGEKLFF
. TRBJ1-3 TRBV7-3 TRBD1 TGTGCCAGCAGCCAGGGGGATGGAAACACCATATATTTT CASSQGDGNTIYF
. TRBJ1-2 TRBV28 TRBD1 TGTGCCAGCAGCCCCCTGGGGACAGGGGTCGGCTACACCTTC CASSPLGTGVGYTF
. TRBJ1-4 TRBV28 . TGTGCCACACAGGGTAGGAGTGAAAAACTGTTTTTT CATQGRSEKLFF
. TRBJ1-2 TRBV5-6 TRBD1 TGTGCCAGCAACCTTCAGGCAGGGGGCGCATATGGCTACACCTTC CASNLQAGGAYGYTF
. TRBJ2-1 TRBV9 . TGTGCCAGCAGGGACCCAGGCAGGGGAGATGAGCAGTTCTTC CASRDPGRGDEQFF
. TRBJ2-1 TRBV27 . TGTGCCAGCAGTCACTCCTACAATGAGCAGTTCTTC CASSHSYNEQFF